This T cell receptor (beta chain) is from a study of OX40 agonist ivuxolimab in advanced cancers. Some clones are missing from TCRdb's copy, which holds only in-frame ones; the method was immunoSEQ multiplex PCR. The table shows 53,000 or so clones, with 65% to 85% occurring only once. Trimming took off 7 bases at V and 0 bases at J, with 13 bases between the two ends. CDR3 length equals 14 residues. Looked up from germline, CDR1 is MNHEY and CDR2 is SVGAGI. This chain connects TRBV6-5 to TRBJ2-7; tentatively, D is TRBD1 or TRBD2 (5 bases each). The material was CD4+ or CD8+ T cells sorted from blood, obtained in a trial of the OX40 agonist ivuxolimab. The receptor was isolated from an adult with an advanced solid tumor such as melanoma, head and neck, liver or kidney cancer. The CDR3 loop reads CASTRGVTSYEQYF. Here the CDR3 DNA reads TGTGCCAGCACTAGAGGGGTTACCTCCTACGAGCAGTACTTC.